This T cell receptor beta chain was recovered during a study of blood T cell repertoires in COVID-19. Study summary: Collection of acute and convalescent COVID-19 samples took place in the United States, Italy and Spain.

During active infection, Seattle patients enrolled and were then monitored through disease. V shed 5 bases, J shed 6 bases, and the junction held 6 bases outside the gene matches. This CDR3 spans 14 amino acids. CDR1 is SGHNT and CDR2 is YENEEA in the germline V gene. The protocol was immunoSEQ multiplex PCR, while the TCRdb copy is restricted to in-frame clones and leaves out a portion. The data show 90,000 or so clones, around nine tenths seen once. This TCR was sampled from a man aged 60 to 75 with COVID-19, enrolled during active disease. The chain is built from TRBV11-3 and TRBJ2-7; 11 nucleotides agree with TRBD1. The source material was peripheral blood. CDR3 sequence: CASSPRTGGSEQYF. CDR3 DNA sequence: TGTGCCAGCAGCCCGCGGACAGGGGGCAGCGAGCAGTACTTC.